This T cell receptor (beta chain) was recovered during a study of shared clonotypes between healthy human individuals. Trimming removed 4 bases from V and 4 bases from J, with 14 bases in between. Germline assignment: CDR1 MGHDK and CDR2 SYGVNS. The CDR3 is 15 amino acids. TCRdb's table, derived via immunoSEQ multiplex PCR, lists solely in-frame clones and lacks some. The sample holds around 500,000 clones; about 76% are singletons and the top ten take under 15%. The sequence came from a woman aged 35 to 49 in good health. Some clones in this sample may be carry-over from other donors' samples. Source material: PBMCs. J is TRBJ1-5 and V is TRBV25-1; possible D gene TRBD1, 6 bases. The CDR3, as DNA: TGTGCCAGCAGTGCATCGGGGACACGTAATCAGCCCCAGCATTTT. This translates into CASSASGTRNQPQHF.